This TCR beta chain was documented in a study of CD8 T cells in ankylosing spondylitis. This clonotype was detected only a few times. Its antigen remains unidentified. Study-wide findings and caveats: Disease-linked clones reportedly showed significant enrichment in matched ankylosing spondylitis synovial fluid. Reactive arthritis synovial fluid and blood previously showed some of these motif variants.

CDR3 length: 14 residues. The V gene's germline CDR1 is SEHNR and CDR2 FQNEAQ (reference sequence). V was trimmed by 11 bases and J by 3 bases, leaving 18 bases between them. A single record per CDR3 protein comes from TCRdb applying MiXCR to the 5' RACE reads. The sample holds about 230,000 distinct CDR3 sequences, approximately 8% seen once. This sequence was found in a female donor with ankylosing spondylitis or in good health (not recorded which). The sample taken for sequencing was blood, either unsorted or a sorted T cell fraction (not recorded which). The gene calls are TRBV7-9 and TRBJ2-3, with D maybe TRBD2 (8 bases). DNA of the CDR3: TGTGCCGTCAACGGGAGGGGGCGTACAGATACGCAGTATTTT. This translates into CAVNGRGRTDTQYF.